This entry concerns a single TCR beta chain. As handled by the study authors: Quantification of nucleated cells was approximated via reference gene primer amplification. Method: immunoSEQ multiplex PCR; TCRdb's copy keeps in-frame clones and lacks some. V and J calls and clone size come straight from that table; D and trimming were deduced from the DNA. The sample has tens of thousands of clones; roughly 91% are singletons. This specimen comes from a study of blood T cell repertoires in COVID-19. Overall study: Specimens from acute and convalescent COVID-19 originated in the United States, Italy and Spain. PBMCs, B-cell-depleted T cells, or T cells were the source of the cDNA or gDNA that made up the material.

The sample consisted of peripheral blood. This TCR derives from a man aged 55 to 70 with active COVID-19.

The CDR3 protein is CASKTGLNGYTF. The CDR3 bases are TGTGCCAGTAAGACAGGTCTAAACGGCTACACCTTC. The chain recombines TRBV19 with TRBJ1-2; TRBD1 is a possible D gene (6 bases). CDR1 is LNHDA, CDR2 SQIVND, per germline (reference sequence). The V gene lost 7 bases and the J gene lost 8 bases, with 14 bases spanning the gap. The CDR3 runs 12 residues.